This T cell receptor (beta chain) was recorded in a study of blood T cell repertoires in COVID-19. On the study more broadly: Specimens from acute and convalescent COVID-19 originated in the United States, Italy and Spain.

Trimming took 10 bases from V and 5 from J, leaving 15 bases between them. Germline V gene sequence: CDR1 MDHEN, CDR2 SYDVKM. The CDR3 loop spans 13 amino acids. As originally analysed: The assay estimated nucleated cells by amplifying reference gene primers. Sequenced by immunoSEQ multiplex PCR; TCRdb stores in-frame clones only, minus some. V, J and clone size were drawn from that table, and D and trimming were deduced from the DNA. The sample lists 95,000 to 150,000 clones; 88% were seen once. This TCR was recovered from a woman between 45 and 60 years old with active or convalescent COVID-19. What was sequenced was peripheral blood. The chain carries TRBV28 and TRBJ2-1; maybe TRBD1 (6 bases). Written as DNA, the CDR3 is TGTGCCAACACTGAGGCAGGGGACAATGAGCAGTTCTTC. It codes for CANTEAGDNEQFF.